This TCR beta chain was sequenced for a study of identical twins. There are many counts of this clonotype. Its target is not known. cDNA carried unique molecular identifiers, and a universal primer site was added by template switching. A single record per CDR3 protein comes from TCRdb applying MiXCR to the 5' RACE reads. The data show roughly 690,000 distinct CDR3 sequences, around 6% seen once. General study findings and limits: Shared out-of-frame alpha sequences (those common to twins) showed excess low generation probability. Cross-sectional statistics, not tracking of the same donors, supported the conclusions.

The CDR3 length is 13 residues. Germline values: CDR1 DFQATT, CDR2 SNEGSKA (reference sequence). V was cut by 4 bases and J by 4 bases, with 11 bases left in between. This receptor was obtained from a man aged 18 to 30 in good health. The rearrangement uses TRBV20-1 and TRBJ2-1, with D perhaps TRBD2 (5 bases). Material: naive T cells sorted from blood. DNA of the CDR3: TGCAGTGCTAAGGCGTGGGAGTACAATGAGCAGTTCTTC. It yields the protein CSAKAWEYNEQFF.